What follows is one T cell receptor (beta chain) and its context. The method was immunoSEQ multiplex PCR; TCRdb's version includes in-frame clones alone and lacks a portion of them. The sample has about 110,000 clones; 90% are singletons. The entry originates in a study of control samples from healthy donors and cancer patients. Germline loops: CDR1 MNHEY, CDR2 SVGAGI. This CDR3 has 15 amino acids. Trimming at V came to 5 bases and at J to 4 bases, leaving 4 bases not matched to a gene. The sequenced material came from blood. This receptor was identified in a human donor in good health. The donor label of this sample is uncertain. This rearrangement joins TRBV6-5 to TRBJ1-5; 11 bases map to TRBD1. The CDR3 DNA reads TGTGCCAGCAGTACACGGGACAGGGGGAATCAGCCCCAGCATTTT. Protein sequence: CASSTRDRGNQPQHF.